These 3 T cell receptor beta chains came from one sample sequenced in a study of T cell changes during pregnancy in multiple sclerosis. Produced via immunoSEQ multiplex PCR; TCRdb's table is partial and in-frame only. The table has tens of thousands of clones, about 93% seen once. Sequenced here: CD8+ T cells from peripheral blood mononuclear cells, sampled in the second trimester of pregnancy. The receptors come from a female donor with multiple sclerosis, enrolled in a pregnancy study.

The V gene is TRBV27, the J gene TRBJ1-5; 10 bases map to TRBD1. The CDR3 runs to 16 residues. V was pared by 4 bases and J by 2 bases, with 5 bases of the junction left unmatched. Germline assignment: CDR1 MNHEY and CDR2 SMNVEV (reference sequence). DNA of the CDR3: TGTGCCAGCAGTTCGACAGGGGGCGCGGGCAATCAGCCCCAGCATTTT. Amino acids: CASSSTGGAGNQPQHF.

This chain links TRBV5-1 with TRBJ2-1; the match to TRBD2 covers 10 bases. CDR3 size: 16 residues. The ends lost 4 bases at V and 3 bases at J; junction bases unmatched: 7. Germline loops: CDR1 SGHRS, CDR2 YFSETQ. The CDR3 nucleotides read TGCGCCAGCAGCGAGCGCACTAGCGGGATCTACAATGAGCAGTTCTTC. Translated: CASSERTSGIYNEQFF.

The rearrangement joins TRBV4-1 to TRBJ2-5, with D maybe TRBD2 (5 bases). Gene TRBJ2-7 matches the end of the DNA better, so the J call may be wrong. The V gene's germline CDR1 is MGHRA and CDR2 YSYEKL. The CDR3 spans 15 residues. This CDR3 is CASSQDRGEASEQYF. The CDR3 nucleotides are TGCGCCAGCAGCCAAGATCGGGGAGAAGCGAGCGAGCAGTACTTC.